Sequencing of this T cell receptor (beta chain) was carried out in a study of blood T cell repertoires in COVID-19. The wider study: Material from acute and convalescent COVID-19 was sourced from the United States, Italy and Spain.

This clone was found a few times. Original methodology: Reference gene primer amplification in the assay estimated nucleated cell counts. The repertoire was sequenced with immunoSEQ multiplex PCR; TCRdb's copy has only in-frame clones and lacks some. D and trimming were read from the DNA, whereas the V and J calls and clone size are those reported in that table. This sample has roughly 450,000 clones; 90% occur once, and the top ten carry 0.6%. Germline CDR1 LGHDT, CDR2 YNNKEL (reference sequence). The CDR3 sequence is 15 residues long. V was shortened by 2 bases and J by 4 bases, with 12 bases between the two germline ends.

This chain uses TRBV3-1 (or the pseudogene TRBV3-2) with TRBJ2-1; D might be TRBD2 (6 bases). The TCR sequence derives from a man between 18 and 35 years old who had recovered from COVID-19. The sample was PBMCs or T cells enriched from blood (not recorded which). In DNA form, the CDR3 reads TGTGCCAGCAGCCAACCACGCGGGACTTACAATGAGCAGTTCTTC. Translating gives CASSQPRGTYNEQFF.